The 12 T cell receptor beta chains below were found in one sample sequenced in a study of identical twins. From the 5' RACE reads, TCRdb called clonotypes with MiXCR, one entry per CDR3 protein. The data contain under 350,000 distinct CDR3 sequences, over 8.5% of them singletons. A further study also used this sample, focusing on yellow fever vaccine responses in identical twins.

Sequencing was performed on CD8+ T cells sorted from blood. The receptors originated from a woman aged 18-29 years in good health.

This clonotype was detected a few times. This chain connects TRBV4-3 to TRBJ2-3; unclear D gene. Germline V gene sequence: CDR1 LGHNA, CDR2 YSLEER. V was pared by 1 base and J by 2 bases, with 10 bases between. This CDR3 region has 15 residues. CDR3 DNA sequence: TGCGCCAGCAGCCAAGCTCACAGAACCACAGATACGCAGTATTTT. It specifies CASSQAHRTTDTQYF.

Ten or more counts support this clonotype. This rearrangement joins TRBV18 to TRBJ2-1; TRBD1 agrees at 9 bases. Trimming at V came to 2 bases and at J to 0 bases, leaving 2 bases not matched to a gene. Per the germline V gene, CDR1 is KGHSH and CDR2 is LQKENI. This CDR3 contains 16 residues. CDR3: CASSPGQGSSYNEQFF. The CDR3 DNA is TGTGCCAGCTCACCAGGACAGGGGAGCTCCTACAATGAGCAGTTCTTC.

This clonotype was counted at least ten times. The CDR3 is CASSPLGAGYEQYF. Here the CDR3 DNA reads TGTGCCAGCAGTCCCCTGGGGGCTGGGTACGAGCAGTACTTC. The V and J genes are TRBV12-3 or TRBV12-4 and TRBJ2-7; maybe TRBD1 (6 bases). V lost 5 bases and J lost 4, with 15 bases in between. CDR3 length: 14 amino acids.

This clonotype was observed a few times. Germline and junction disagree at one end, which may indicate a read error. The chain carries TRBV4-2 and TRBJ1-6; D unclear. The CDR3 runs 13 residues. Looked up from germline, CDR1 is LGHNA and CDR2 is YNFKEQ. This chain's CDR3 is CASTQDYNSPLHF. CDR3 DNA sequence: TGTGCCAGCACCCAAGATTATAATTCACCCCTCCACTTT.

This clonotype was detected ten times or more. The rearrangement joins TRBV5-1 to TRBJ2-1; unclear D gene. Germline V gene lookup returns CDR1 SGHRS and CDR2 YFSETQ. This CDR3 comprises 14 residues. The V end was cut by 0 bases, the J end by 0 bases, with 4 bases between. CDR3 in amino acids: CASSLASSYNEQFF. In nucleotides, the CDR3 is TGCGCCAGCAGCTTGGCCAGCTCCTACAATGAGCAGTTCTTC.

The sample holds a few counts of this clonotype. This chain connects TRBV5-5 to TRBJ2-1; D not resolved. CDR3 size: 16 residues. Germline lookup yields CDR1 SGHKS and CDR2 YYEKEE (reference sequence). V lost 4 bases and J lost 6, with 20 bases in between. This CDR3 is CASSPSRLKPPNEQFF. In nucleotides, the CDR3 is TGTGCCAGCAGCCCCAGCCGCCTGAAACCCCCCAATGAGCAGTTCTTC.

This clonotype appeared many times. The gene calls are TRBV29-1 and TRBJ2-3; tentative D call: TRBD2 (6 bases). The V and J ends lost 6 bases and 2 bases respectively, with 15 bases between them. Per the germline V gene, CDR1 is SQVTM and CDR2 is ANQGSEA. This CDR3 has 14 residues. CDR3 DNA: TGCAGCGTCGGAAGACTAGGCATCACAGATACGCAGTATTTT. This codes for CSVGRLGITDTQYF.

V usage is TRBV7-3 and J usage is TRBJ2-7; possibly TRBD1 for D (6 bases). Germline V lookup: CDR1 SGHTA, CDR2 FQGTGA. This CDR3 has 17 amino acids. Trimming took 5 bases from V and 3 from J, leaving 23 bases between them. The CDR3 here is CASSLNQRDRPSYEQYF. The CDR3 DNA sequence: TGTGCCAGCAGCCTCAACCAGAGAGACAGGCCCAGCTACGAGCAGTACTTC.

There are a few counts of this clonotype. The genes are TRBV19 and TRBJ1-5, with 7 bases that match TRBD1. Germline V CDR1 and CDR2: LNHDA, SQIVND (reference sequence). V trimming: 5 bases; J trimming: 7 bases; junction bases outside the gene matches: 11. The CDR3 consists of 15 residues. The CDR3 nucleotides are TGTGCCAGTAGTCCGGACAGGTTATCCTACCAGCCCCAGCATTTT. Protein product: CASSPDRLSYQPQHF. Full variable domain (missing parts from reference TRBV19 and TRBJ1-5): DGGITQSPKYLFRKEGQNVTLSCEQNLNHDAMYWYRQDPGQGLRLIYYSQIVNDFQKGDIAEGYSVSREKKESFPLTVTSAQKNPTAFYLCASSPDRLSYQPQHFGDGTRLSIL.

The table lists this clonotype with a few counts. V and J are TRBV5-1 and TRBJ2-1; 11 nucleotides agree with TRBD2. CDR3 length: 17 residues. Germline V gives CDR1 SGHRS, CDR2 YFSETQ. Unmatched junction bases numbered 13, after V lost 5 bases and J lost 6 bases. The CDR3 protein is CASSLVIAGGPGNEQFF. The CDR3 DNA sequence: TGCGCCAGCAGTCTTGTTATAGCGGGGGGGCCAGGCAATGAGCAGTTCTTC.

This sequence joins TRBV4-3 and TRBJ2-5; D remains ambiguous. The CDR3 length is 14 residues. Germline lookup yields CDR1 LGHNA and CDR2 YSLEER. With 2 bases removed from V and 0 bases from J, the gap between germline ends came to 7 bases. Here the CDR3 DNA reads TGCGCCAGCAGCCAATCCAGAAACCAAGAGACCCAGTACTTC. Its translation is CASSQSRNQETQYF.

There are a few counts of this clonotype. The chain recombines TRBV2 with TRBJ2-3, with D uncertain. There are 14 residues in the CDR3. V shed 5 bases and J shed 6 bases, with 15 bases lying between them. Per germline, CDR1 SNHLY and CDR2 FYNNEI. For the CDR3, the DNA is TGTGCCAGCAGTCCTCCAAACCCCACGGATACGCAGTATTTT. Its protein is CASSPPNPTDTQYF. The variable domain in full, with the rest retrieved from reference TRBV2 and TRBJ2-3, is EPEVTQTPSHQVTQMGQEVILRCVPISNHLYFYWYRQILGQKVEFLVSFYNNEISEKSEIFDDQFSVERPDGSNFTLKIRSTKLEDSAMYFCASSPPNPTDTQYFGPGTRLTVL.